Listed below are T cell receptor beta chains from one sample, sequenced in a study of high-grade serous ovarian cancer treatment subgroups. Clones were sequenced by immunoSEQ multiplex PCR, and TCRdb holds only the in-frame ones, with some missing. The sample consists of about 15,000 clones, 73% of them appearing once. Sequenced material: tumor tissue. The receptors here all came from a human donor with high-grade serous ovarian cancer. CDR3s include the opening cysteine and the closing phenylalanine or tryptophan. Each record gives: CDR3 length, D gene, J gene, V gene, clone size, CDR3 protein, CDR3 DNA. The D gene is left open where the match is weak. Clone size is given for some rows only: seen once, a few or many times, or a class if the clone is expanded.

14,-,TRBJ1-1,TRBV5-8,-,CASSDRTPNTEAFF,TGTGCCAGCAGCGACAGGACGCCGAACACTGAAGCTTTCTTT
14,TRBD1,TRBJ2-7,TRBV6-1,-,CASRGGTGSYEQYF,TGTGCCAGCAGGGGGGGGACAGGGTCCTACGAGCAGTACTTC
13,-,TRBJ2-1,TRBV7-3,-,CASSPPRGGEQFF,TGTGCCAGCAGCCCCCCCCGGGGCGGGGAGCAGTTCTTC
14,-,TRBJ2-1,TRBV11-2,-,CASSLIGEVDEQFF,TGTGCCAGCAGCTTAATAGGGGAAGTGGATGAGCAGTTCTTC
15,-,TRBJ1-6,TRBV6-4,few,CASSELGRGNSPLHF,TGTGCCAGCAGTGAGTTGGGGAGAGGTAATTCACCCCTCCACTTT
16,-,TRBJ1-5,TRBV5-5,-,CASSLVGSPGSQPQHF,TGTGCCAGCAGCTTGGTAGGCAGCCCAGGGAGCCAGCCCCAGCATTTT
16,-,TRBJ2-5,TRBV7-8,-,CASSLGALAGVEEQYF,TGTGCCAGCAGCCTGGGGGCGTTGGCGGGGGTTGAGGAGCAGTACTTC
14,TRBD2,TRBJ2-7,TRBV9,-,CASSRFTAGDEQYF,TGTGCCAGCAGCCGCTTTACAGCGGGAGACGAGCAGTACTTC
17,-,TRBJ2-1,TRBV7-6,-,CASSAPLGGGTYNEQFF,TGTGCCAGCAGCGCCCCCCTAGGAGGGGGCACCTACAATGAGCAGTTCTTC
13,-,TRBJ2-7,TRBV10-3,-,CAISEPNTAEQYF,TGTGCCATCAGTGAGCCGAATACCGCCGAGCAGTACTTC
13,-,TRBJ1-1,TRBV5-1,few,CASSPDGNTEAFF,TGCGCCAGCAGCCCGGACGGGAACACTGAAGCTTTCTTT
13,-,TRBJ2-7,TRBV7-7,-,CASSHSGEGEQYF,TGTGCCAGCAGCCACTCGGGGGAAGGGGAGCAGTACTTC
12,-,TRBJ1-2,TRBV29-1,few,CSVDRSSYGYTF,TGCAGCGTCGACAGGTCGTCCTATGGCTACACCTTC
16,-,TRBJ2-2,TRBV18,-,CASSPNPGTDTGELFF,TGTGCCAGCTCACCCAACCCAGGGACGGACACCGGGGAGCTGTTTTTT
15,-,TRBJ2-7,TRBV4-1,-,CASSQDAVSFYEQYF,TGCGCCAGCAGCCAAGACGCAGTGTCGTTTTACGAGCAGTACTTC
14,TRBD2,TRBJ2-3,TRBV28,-,CASSLGGDLDTQYF,TGTGCCAGCAGTTTGGGGGGGGATTTAGATACGCAGTATTTT
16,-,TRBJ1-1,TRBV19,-,CAVSEGGSGINTEAFF,TGTGCCGTCTCCGAGGGAGGATCGGGGATTAACACTGAAGCTTTCTTT
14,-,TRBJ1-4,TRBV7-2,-,CASSLAAGNEKLFF,TGTGCCAGCAGCTTAGCGGCCGGTAATGAAAAACTGTTTTTT
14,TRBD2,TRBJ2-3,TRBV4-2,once,CASRGLAGTDTQYF,TGTGCCAGCCGCGGACTAGCGGGGACAGATACGCAGTATTTT
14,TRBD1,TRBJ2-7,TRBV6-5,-,CASSEGQGSYEQYF,TGTGCCAGCAGTGAGGGACAGGGCTCCTACGAGCAGTACTTC
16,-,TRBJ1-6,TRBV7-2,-,CASSDQPGGYNSPLHF,TGTGCCAGCAGCGACCAGCCGGGAGGCTATAATTCACCCCTCCACTTT
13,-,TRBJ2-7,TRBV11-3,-,CASSFGEFYEQYF,TGTGCCAGCAGCTTTGGTGAATTCTACGAGCAGTACTTC
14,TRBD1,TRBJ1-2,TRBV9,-,CASSGQGARSGYTF,TGTGCCAGCAGCGGGCAGGGGGCCAGGAGTGGCTACACCTTC
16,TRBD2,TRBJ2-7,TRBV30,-,CAWSGKGLADLWEQYF,TGTGCCTGGAGTGGAAAGGGACTAGCGGACCTCTGGGAGCAGTACTTC
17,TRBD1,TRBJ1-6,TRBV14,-,CASSQAGTGFFNSPLHF,TGTGCCAGCAGCCAAGCCGGGACAGGGTTTTTTAATTCACCCCTCCACTTT
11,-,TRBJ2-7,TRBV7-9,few,CASSDDSEQYF,TGTGCCAGCAGCGACGACTCCGAGCAGTACTTC
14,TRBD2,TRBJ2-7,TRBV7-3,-,CASSQSGGPYEQYF,TGTGCCAGCAGCCAATCGGGAGGTCCCTACGAGCAGTACTTC
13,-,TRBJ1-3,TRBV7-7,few,CASSLFSGNTIYF,TGTGCTAGCAGCTTATTTTCTGGAAACACCATATATTTT
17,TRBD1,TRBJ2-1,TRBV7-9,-,CASSLAGGASSYNEQFF,TGTGCCAGCAGCTTAGCAGGGGGCGCGAGCTCCTACAATGAGCAGTTCTTC
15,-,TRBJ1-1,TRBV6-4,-,CASINRDPYDAEAFF,TGTGCCAGCATTAACCGGGACCCCTATGACGCTGAAGCTTTCTTT
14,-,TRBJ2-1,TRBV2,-,CASRDWRNYNEQFF,TGTGCCAGCAGGGACTGGAGAAACTACAATGAGCAGTTCTTC
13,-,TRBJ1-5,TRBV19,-,CASSSSGNQPQHF,TGTGCCAGTAGTTCTTCCGGCAATCAGCCCCAGCATTTT